The 15 T cell receptor beta chains presented below share a single source sample, sequenced in a study of blood T cells in healthy people across ages (dated by TCRdb to between 2015 and 2016). The library was made by 5' RACE. The sequencer listed for this sample is Illumina HiSeq 2500. The second PCR ran for roughly 6 to 11 cycles and used a J-beta primer mix along with a sample-barcoded 5' primer. TCRdb's own reprocessing of the public reads used fastp at Q25 and MiXCR and kept productive beta chains. Identical CDR3 protein sequences are pooled into one entry, listed with their most common genes and DNA. Counted in this sample were around 710,000 distinct CDR3 sequences; more than 40% of them appeared once. Clones ranked in the top ten supply 20% to 25% of the sample. The sequenced sample consisted of blood. The receptors come from a woman aged 55-70 years in good health.

This clonotype occurred a few times. This chain connects TRBV7-8 to TRBJ2-7; 10 bases are a match to TRBD1. The length of the CDR3 is 17 residues. Per germline, CDR1 SGHVS and CDR2 FQNEAQ. Germline trimming cut 4 bases from V and 5 bases from J; bases unmatched to any gene: 14. The CDR3 region is CASSWTGTGDLINEQYF. CDR3 sequence (DNA): TGTGCCAGCAGCTGGACCGGGACAGGGGACCTCATTAACGAGCAGTACTTC.

The rearrangement uses TRBV5-1 and TRBJ2-3, with 7 bases matching TRBD2. The V segment lost 3 bases and the J segment 0 bases; nucleotides outside the gene matches: 16. Germline V gene lookup returns CDR1 SGHRS and CDR2 YFSETQ. This CDR3 comprises 19 residues. This CDR3 reads CASSWGRGTGGGSTDTQYF. CDR3 bases: TGCGCCAGCAGCTGGGGTAGAGGGACTGGCGGGGGTAGCACAGATACGCAGTATTTT.

This clonotype was seen many times. The V gene is TRBV7-3, the J gene TRBJ2-6; 10 bases fit TRBD1. The CDR3 runs to 17 residues. Germline V CDR1 and CDR2: SGHTA, FQGTGA. The J segment lost 2 bases and the V segment lost 0 bases, leaving 1 base of the junction unmatched. The CDR3 DNA is TGTGCCAGCAGCTTAACGGGACAGGGGACTGGGGCCAACGTCCTGACTTTC. Protein: CASSLTGQGTGANVLTF.

The chain joins TRBV27 to TRBJ2-7; D unresolved. The CDR3 contains 18 residues. V gave up 2 bases and J gave up 3 bases, with 23 bases separating them. The germline V gene has CDR1 MNHEY and CDR2 SMNVEV (reference sequence). CDR3 region: CASSLPRGPSKAVYEQYF. As DNA, the CDR3 is TGTGCCAGCAGTTTACCCCGAGGCCCATCCAAGGCCGTCTACGAGCAGTACTTC.

This chain links TRBV7-2 with TRBJ2-4; D remains ambiguous. The V end was cut by 7 bases, the J end by 13 bases, with 26 bases between. In germline, CDR1 is SGHTA, CDR2 FQGNSA. The CDR3 runs to 15 residues. CDR3: CASTLYSILNNEQYF. In DNA form, the CDR3 reads TGTGCCAGCACCCTGTACTCCATCCTGAACAATGAGCAGTACTTC.

V and J are TRBV6-2 or TRBV6-3 and TRBJ2-3, with 11 positions matching TRBD2. CDR1 and CDR2 (germline): MNHEY, SVGEGT. The ends lost 4 bases at V and 2 bases at J; junction bases unmatched: 5. This CDR3 contains 16 residues. The CDR3 DNA reads TGTGCCAGCAGTTTGGGACTAGCGGTTGTCACAGATACGCAGTATTTT. Translated: CASSLGLAVVTDTQYF.

This clonotype was detected only once. The chain carries TRBV10-2 and TRBJ1-5; tentative D call: TRBD1 (6 bases). Looked up from germline, CDR1 is WSHSY and CDR2 is SAAADI. The V end was cut by 5 bases, the J end by 7 bases, with 12 bases between. The CDR3 is 13 residues long. The CDR3 protein is CASSNRARQPQHF. The CDR3 region has the DNA TGCGCCAGCAGTAACAGGGCTCGGCAGCCCCAGCATTTT.

The chain joins TRBV7-9 to TRBJ2-7; 9 bases align to TRBD1. CDR1 and CDR2 (germline): SEHNR, FQNEAQ (reference sequence). V lost 5 bases to trimming and J lost 12 bases; unmatched junction nucleotides: 23. The length of the CDR3 is 17 residues. CDR3 DNA: TGTGCCAGCAGCCCGGACAGGGGTAAACTAGCCAAAAACATTCGGTACTTC. It translates to CASSPDRGKLAKNIRYF.

The V and J genes are TRBV4-3 and TRBJ2-7, with D maybe TRBD1 (5 bases). V lost 1 base, J lost 7 bases, and 29 bases lay in between. The CDR3 consists of 19 residues. Germline loops: CDR1 LGHNA, CDR2 YSLEER. CDR3 protein: CASSQVRSTAVSTYNEQYF. The CDR3 region has the DNA TGCGCCAGCAGCCAAGTAAGGTCGACAGCCGTCAGCACTTACAATGAGCAGTACTTC.

This clonotype has just a few counts. The chain joins TRBV20-1 to TRBJ2-7; tentative D call: TRBD2 (5 bases). Matching the DNA end better, TRBJ2-5 makes the J call doubtful. The CDR3 is 16 residues long. Per the germline V gene, CDR1 is DFQATT and CDR2 is SNEGSKA (reference sequence). CDR3 in DNA: TGCAGTGCTGGCAACTTGGAGGCAGCCTCGGGAGAGACCCAGTACTTC. Amino acids: CSAGNLEAASGETQYF.

The CDR3 DNA sequence: TGCAGCGTATGCTTCATGACTAGCGGGGGCCAAGAGACCCAGTACTTC. Amino acid sequence: CSVCFMTSGGQETQYF. V is TRBV29-1 and J is TRBJ2-5; 12 nucleotides match TRBD2. CDR3 size: 16 residues. Germline lookup yields CDR1 SQVTM and CDR2 ANQGSEA. The V gene end was trimmed by 6 bases and the J gene end by 1 base; junction bases not matched to a gene: 9. The full variable domain, with the rest looked up from reference TRBV29-1 and TRBJ2-5, is SAVISQKPSRDICQRGTSLTIQCQVDSQVTMMFWYRQQPGQSLTLIATANQGSEATYESGFVIDKFPISRPNLTFSTLTVSNMSPEDSSIYLCSVCFMTSGGQETQYFGPGTRLLVL.

As concerns this clonotype: Relative to the germline gene, one junction end is altered; a read error may explain this. The V gene is TRBV7-9, the J gene TRBJ2-6; 7 bases fit TRBD1. CDR3 length equals 18 residues. The germline gives CDR1 SEHNR, CDR2 FQNEAQ (reference sequence). The CDR3 reads CASSISGTVTSGANVPTF. The DNA of the CDR3 is TGTGCCAGCAGCATCTCCGGGACAGTGACTTCTGGGGCCAACGTCCCGACTTTC.

V is TRBV20-1 and J is TRBJ2-3; TRBD1 aligns across 10 bases. Germline V gives CDR1 DFQATT, CDR2 SNEGSKA (reference sequence). The CDR3 runs 15 residues. V was clipped by 3 bases and J by 5 bases; unmatched bases: 8. CDR3 sequence: CSASGPGTGVDTQYF. CDR3 nucleotides: TGCAGTGCTAGTGGTCCCGGGACAGGGGTAGATACGCAGTATTTT.

V and J are TRBV12-3 or TRBV12-4 and TRBJ1-4; tentatively, D is TRBD1 (5 bases). This CDR3 region has 15 residues. Trimming left V 5 bases short and J 3 bases short, with 13 bases between. The CDR3 DNA follows: TGTGCCAGCAGTGGCCTTCTAGGGGCTAATGAAAAACTGTTTTTT. Translated, it gives CASSGLLGANEKLFF.

This clonotype showed up just a few times. This chain uses TRBV10-3 with TRBJ2-3; 9 nucleotides line up with TRBD2. Germline V gene sequence: CDR1 ENHRY, CDR2 SYGVKD. This CDR3 is built from 14 residues. V was pared by 11 bases and J by 1 base, with 7 bases of the junction left unmatched. CDR3 sequence (DNA): TGTGCCGCCGCGAAGCGGGAGGGCACAGATACGCAGTATTTT. The encoded protein is CAAAKREGTDTQYF.